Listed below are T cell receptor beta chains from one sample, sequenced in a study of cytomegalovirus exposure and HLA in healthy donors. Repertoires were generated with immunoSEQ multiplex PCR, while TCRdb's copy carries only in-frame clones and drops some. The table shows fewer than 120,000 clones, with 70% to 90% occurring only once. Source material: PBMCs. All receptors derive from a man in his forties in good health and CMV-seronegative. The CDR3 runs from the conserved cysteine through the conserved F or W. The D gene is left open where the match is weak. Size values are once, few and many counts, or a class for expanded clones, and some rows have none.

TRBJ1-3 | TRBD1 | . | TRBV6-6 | TGTGCCAGCAGTTACTACAGGGGGATTGACACCATATATTTT | CASSYYRGIDTIYF
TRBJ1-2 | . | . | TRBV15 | TGTGCCACCAGCCCATTGGGGGGAAACTATGGCTACACCTTC | CATSPLGGNYGYTF
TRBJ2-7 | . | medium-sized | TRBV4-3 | TGCGCCAGCAGCCAAGTTCGGACTCATTGGGCCTACGAGCAGTACTTC | CASSQVRTHWAYEQYF
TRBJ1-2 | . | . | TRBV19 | TGTGCCAGTAGTTCTTTTCCTACCAACTATGGCTACACCTTC | CASSSFPTNYGYTF
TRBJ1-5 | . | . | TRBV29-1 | TGCAGCGTTGAAGAGGGGGCCGATCAGCCCCAGCATTTT | CSVEEGADQPQHF
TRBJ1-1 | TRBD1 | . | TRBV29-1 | TGCAGCGTCGCAACAGGGGAGGTTTGGAACACTGAAGCTTTCTTT | CSVATGEVWNTEAFF
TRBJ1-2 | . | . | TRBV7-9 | TGTGCCAGCAGCTTACTTTCGACGGGAACCCACACCGACTATGGCTACACCTTC | CASSLLSTGTHTDYGYTF
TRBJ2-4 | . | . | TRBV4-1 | TGCGCCAGCAGCCTAGCCGGAGTGGGCAAAAACATTCAGTACTTC | CASSLAGVGKNIQYF
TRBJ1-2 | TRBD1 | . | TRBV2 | TGTGCCAGCAGTGTCAGGGGACAGAGCAACTATGGCTACACCTTC | CASSVRGQSNYGYTF
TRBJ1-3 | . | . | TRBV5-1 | TGCGCCAGCAGCTTGGGGGGGCCCTCTGGAAACACCATATATTTT | CASSLGGPSGNTIYF
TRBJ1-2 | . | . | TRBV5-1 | TGCGCCAGCAGCTATGCACCCAGCGTATTGAGGGGCTACACCTTC | CASSYAPSVLRGYTF
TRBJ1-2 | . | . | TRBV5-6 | TGTGCCAGCAGCTTGGCCGGGTGGATGACGGATGGCTACACCTTC | CASSLAGWMTDGYTF
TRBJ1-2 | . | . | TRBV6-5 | TGTGCCAGCAGTTACCTACCCGGGACACGGGATGGCTACACCTTC | CASSYLPGTRDGYTF
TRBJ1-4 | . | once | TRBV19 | TGTGCCAGTAGTATCACGGTCTTATCTCTCGAAAAACTGTTTTTT | CASSITVLSLEKLFF
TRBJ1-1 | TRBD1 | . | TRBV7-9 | TGTGCCAGCACCCGACAGGGGTCGGACACTGAAGCTTTCTTT | CASTRQGSDTEAFF
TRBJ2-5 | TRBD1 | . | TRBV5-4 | TGTGCCAGCAGCTTGGTGACAGGGGGCAGGGAGACCCAGTACTTC | CASSLVTGGRETQYF
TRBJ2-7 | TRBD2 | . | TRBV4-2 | TGTGCCAGCAGCCAAGATCAACTAGCGGGGGGCGAGCAGTACTTC | CASSQDQLAGGEQYF
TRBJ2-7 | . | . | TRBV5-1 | TGCGCCAGCAGCTCGGGACTGACGAGCTCCTACGAGCAGTACTTC | CASSSGLTSSYEQYF
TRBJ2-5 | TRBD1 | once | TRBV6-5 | TGTGCCAGCAGCATCAGGGGGCAGGGTCAAGAGACCCAGTACTTC | CASSIRGQGQETQYF
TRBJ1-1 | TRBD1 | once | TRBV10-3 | TGTGCCATCAGGGGACAGCTGAACACTGAAGCTTTCTTT | CAIRGQLNTEAFF
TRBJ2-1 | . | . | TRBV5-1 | TGCGCCAGCAGCCTGGGGGCCGACTACAATGAGCAGTTCTTC | CASSLGADYNEQFF
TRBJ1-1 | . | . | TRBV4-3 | TGCGCCAGCAGCCGCCTAGGGAGAAGAACTGAAGCTTTCTTT | CASSRLGRRTEAFF
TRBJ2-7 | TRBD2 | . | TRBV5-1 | TGCGCCAGCAGCCCGGATGGGGGGGTTACGTACGAGCAGTACTTC | CASSPDGGVTYEQYF
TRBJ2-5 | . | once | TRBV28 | TGTGCCAGCAGTTTTCCCACAGGGGGGGGCGGAGGGGCCCAGTACTTC | CASSFPTGGGGGAQYF
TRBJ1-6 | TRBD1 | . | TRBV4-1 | TGCGCCAGCAGCCAAGATCGAGGGGTAACGACAGGGGATTCACCCCTCCACTTT | CASSQDRGVTTGDSPLHF
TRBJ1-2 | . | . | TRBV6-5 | TGTGCCAGCAGTTACAAGGGCAGGGGATATGGCTACACCTTC | CASSYKGRGYGYTF
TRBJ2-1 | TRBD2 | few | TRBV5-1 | TGCGCCAGCAGGTGGGGGGGGTCCTACAATGAGCAGTTCTTC | CASRWGGSYNEQFF
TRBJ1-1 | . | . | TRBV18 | TGTGCCAGCTCACCTGGGGGGGGAGCCCTGAACACTGAAGCTTTCTTT | CASSPGGGALNTEAFF
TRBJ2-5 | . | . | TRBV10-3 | TGTGCCATCAGTGACCGACGGGGTGAGACCCAGTACTTC | CAISDRRGETQYF
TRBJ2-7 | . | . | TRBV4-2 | TGTGCCAGCAGCCAGGGGAGCTCCTACGAGCAGTACTTC | CASSQGSSYEQYF
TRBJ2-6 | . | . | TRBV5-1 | TGCGCCAGCAGCTCATTAGAGAGCTCTGGGGCCAACGTCCTGACTTTC | CASSSLESSGANVLTF
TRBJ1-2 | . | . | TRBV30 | TGTGCCTGGAGTGTAAGGGAGGGATATGGCTACACCTTC | CAWSVREGYGYTF
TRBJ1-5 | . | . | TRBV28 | TGTGCCAGCAGTTTGTATGGTGGGGGGGCAGGCAATCAGCCCCAGCATTTT | CASSLYGGGAGNQPQHF
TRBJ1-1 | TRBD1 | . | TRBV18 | TGTGCCAGCTCAACCACAGGGGGAAGGAACACTGAAGCTTTCTTT | CASSTTGGRNTEAFF
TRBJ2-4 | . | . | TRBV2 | TGTGCCAGCAGAACTGGACTGCTATCCCTAGCCAAAAACATTCAGTACTTC | CASRTGLLSLAKNIQYF
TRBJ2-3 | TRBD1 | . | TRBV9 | TGTGCCAACCAGACAGGGCTCACAGATACGCAGTATTTT | CANQTGLTDTQYF
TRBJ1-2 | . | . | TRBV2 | TGTGCCAGCAGTGAACCCGGGTCAACCCTTATTAACTATGGCTACACCTTC | CASSEPGSTLINYGYTF
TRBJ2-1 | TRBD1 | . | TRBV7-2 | TGTGCCAGCAACCTTGCCGGGACAGGGCGGAGAAATGAGCAGTTCTTC | CASNLAGTGRRNEQFF
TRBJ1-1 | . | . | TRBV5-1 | TGCGCCAGCAGCTCCAATGGGCGGGTGAACACTGAAGCTTTCTTT | CASSSNGRVNTEAFF
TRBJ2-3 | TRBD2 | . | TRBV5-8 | TGTGCCAGCAGCTTGGGGCGGACTAGCGGGGGCGGCACAGATACGCAGTATTTT | CASSLGRTSGGGTDTQYF
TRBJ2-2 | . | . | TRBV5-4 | TGTGCCAGCAGCAAGAGCGGACCTCCCCCCGTCGGGGAGCTGTTTTTT | CASSKSGPPPVGELFF
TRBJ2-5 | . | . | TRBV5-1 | TGCGCCAGCAGCTGGCGGCGATGGCCGATCGGGGAAGAGACCCAGTACTTC | CASSWRRWPIGEETQYF
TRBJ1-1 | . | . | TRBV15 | TGTGCCACCAGCAGAGCCACGGTCGGCCGGGTCTTGAACACTGAAGCTTTCTTT | CATSRATVGRVLNTEAFF
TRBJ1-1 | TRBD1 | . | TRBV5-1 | TGCGCCAGCAGCGTCACAGGGGGGTACACTGAAGCTTTCTTT | CASSVTGGYTEAFF
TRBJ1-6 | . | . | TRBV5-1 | TGCGCCAGCAGCTTGCCCTCGGATAATTCACCCCTCCACTTT | CASSLPSDNSPLHF
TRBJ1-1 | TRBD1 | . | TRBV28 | TGTGCCAGCAGCTCGGGGGGACAGGGCTACACTGAAGCTTTCTTT | CASSSGGQGYTEAFF
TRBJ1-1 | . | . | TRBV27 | TGTGCCAGCAGTTTTCAGGCAAGAATGAACACTGAAGCTTTCTTT | CASSFQARMNTEAFF
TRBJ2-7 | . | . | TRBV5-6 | TGTGCCAGCAGGGGCATCTCCTACGAGCAGTACTTC | CASRGISYEQYF